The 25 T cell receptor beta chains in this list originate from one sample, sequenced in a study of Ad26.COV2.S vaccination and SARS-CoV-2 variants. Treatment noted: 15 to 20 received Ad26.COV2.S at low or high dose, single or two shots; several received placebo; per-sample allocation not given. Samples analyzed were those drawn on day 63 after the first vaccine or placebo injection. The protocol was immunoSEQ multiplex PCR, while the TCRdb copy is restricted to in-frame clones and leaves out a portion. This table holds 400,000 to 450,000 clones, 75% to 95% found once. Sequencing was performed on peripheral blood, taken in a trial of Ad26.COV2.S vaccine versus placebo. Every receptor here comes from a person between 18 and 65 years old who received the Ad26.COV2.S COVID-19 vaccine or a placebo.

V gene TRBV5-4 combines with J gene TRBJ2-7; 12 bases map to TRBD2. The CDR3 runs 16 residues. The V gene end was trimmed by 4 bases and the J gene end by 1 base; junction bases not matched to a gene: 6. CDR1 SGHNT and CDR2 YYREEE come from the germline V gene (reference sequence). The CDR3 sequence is CASSRTSGTLSYEQYF. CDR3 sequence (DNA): TGTGCCAGCAGCCGGACTAGCGGGACCTTATCCTACGAGCAGTACTTC.

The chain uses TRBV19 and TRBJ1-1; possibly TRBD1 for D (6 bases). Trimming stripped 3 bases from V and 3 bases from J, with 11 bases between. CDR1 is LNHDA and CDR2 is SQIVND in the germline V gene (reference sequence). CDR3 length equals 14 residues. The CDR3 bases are TGTGCCAGTAGTATTTCAGGGGATGACACTGAAGCTTTCTTT. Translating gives CASSISGDDTEAFF.

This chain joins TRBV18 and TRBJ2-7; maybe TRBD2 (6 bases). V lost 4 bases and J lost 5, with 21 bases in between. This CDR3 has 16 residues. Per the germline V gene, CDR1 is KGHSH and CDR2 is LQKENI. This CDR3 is CASSRLGGNPLDEQYF. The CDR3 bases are TGTGCCAGCTCACGACTAGGCGGCAACCCTCTGGACGAGCAGTACTTC.

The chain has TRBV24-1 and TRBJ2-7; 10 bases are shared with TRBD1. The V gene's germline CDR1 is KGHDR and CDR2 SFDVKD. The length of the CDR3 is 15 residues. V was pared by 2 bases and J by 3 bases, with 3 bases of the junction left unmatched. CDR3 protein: CATSDWDRGVYEQYF. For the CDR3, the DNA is TGTGCCACCAGTGATTGGGACAGGGGAGTCTACGAGCAGTACTTC.

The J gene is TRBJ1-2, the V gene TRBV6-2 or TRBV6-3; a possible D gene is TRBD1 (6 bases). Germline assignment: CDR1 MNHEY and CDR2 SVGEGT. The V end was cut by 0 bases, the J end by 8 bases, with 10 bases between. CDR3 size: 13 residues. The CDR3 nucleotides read TGTGCCAGCAGTTACTCCCGGACAGTAGGCTACACCTTC. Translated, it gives CASSYSRTVGYTF.

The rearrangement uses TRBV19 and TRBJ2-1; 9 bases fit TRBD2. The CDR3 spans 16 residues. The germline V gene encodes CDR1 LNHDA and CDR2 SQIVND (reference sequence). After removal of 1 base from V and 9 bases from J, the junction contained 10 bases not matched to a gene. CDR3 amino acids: CASSIGGSGSVSEQFF. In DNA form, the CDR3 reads TGTGCCAGTAGTATAGGGGGTAGCGGGAGTGTCAGTGAGCAGTTCTTC.

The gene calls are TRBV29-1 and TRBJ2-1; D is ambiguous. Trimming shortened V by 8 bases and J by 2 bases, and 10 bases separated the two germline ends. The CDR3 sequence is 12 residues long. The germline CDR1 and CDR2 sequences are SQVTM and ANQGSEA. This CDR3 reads CSHPSPYNEQFF. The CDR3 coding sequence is TGCAGCCACCCCTCCCCCTACAATGAGCAGTTCTTC.

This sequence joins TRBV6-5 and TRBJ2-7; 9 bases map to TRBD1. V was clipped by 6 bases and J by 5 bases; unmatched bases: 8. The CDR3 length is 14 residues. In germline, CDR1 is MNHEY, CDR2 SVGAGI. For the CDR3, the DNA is TGTGCCAGCAGAGAGCCGGGACAGGGCAACGAGCAGTACTTC. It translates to CASREPGQGNEQYF.

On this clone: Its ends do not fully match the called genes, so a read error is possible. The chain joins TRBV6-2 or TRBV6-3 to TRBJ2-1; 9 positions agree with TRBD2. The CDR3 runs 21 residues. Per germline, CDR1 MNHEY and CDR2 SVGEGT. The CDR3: CASSYSPDILGPGLASNKQFF. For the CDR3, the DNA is TGTGCCAGCAGTTACTCTCCGGACATCCTGGGGCCGGGACTAGCCAGCAATAAGCAGTTCTTC.

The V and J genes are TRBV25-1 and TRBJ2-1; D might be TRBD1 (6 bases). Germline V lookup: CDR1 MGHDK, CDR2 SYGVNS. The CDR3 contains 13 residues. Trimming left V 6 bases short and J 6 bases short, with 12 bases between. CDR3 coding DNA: TGTGCCAGCAGGGGGGCGGTTGGCAATGAGCAGTTCTTC. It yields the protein CASRGAVGNEQFF.

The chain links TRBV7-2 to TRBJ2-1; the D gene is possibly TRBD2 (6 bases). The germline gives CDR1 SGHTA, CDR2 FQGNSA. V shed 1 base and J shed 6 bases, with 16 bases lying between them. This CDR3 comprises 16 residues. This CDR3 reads CASSLGFGLLINEQFF. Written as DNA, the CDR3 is TGTGCCAGCAGCTTAGGGTTCGGACTACTGATCAATGAGCAGTTCTTC.

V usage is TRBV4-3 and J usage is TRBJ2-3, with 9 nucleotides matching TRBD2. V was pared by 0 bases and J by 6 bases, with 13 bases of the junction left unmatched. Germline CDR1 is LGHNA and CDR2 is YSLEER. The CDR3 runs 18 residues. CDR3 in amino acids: CASSQDPPGLAFGDTQYF. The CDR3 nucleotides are TGCGCCAGCAGCCAAGATCCCCCGGGACTAGCCTTCGGTGATACGCAGTATTTT.

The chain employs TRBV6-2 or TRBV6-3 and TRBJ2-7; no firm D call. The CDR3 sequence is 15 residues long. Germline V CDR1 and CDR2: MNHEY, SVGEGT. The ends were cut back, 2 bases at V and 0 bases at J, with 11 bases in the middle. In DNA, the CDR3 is TGTGCCAGCAGTTACGGTTCTAGGAGCTCCTACGAGCAGTACTTC. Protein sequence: CASSYGSRSSYEQYF.

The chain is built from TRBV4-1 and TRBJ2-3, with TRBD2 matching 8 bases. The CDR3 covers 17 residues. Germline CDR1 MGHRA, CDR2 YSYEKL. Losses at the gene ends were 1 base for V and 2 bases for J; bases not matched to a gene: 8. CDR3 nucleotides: TGCGCCAGCAGCCAAGCTCCAGCGGGAGTGTCCACAGATACGCAGTATTTT. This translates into CASSQAPAGVSTDTQYF.

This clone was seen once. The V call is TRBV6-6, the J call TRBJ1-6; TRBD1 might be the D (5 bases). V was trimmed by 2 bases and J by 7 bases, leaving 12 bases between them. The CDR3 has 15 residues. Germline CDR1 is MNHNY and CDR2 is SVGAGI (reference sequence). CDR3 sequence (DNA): TGTGCCAGCAGTTACGGCCGGGGGTTGAATTCACCCCTCCACTTT. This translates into CASSYGRGLNSPLHF.

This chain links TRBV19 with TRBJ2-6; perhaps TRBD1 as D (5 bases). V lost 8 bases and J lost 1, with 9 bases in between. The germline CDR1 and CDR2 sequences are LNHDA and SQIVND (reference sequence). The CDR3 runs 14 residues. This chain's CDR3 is CASGTGSGANVLTF. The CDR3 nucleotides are TGTGCCAGTGGTACAGGTTCTGGGGCCAACGTCCTGACTTTC.

CDR3 sequence: CASSVDTEQFF. CDR3 DNA: TGCGCCAGCAGTGTGGACACGGAGCAGTTCTTC. This chain uses TRBV10-1 with TRBJ2-1; maybe TRBD1 (5 bases). Germline-derived CDR1 and CDR2 are WNHNN and SYGVQD (reference sequence). V was trimmed by 4 bases and J by 10 bases, leaving 8 bases between them. This CDR3 comprises 11 residues.

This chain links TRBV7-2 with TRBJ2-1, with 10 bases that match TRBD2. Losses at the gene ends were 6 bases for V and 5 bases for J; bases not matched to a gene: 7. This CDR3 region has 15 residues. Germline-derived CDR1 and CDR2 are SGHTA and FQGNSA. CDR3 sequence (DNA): TGTGCCAGCAGACTAGCGGGGATACACCACAATGAGCAGTTCTTC. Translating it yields CASRLAGIHHNEQFF.

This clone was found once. The CDR3 DNA is TGTGCCAGCAGTTACTCGCGTTCGTTGCGGGGGACTGAAGCTTTCTTT. Its protein product is CASSYSRSLRGTEAFF. The chain joins TRBV6-5 to TRBJ1-1; tentatively, D is TRBD1 (5 bases). The CDR3 is made up of 16 amino acids. The V end lost 0 bases, the J end lost 5 bases, and 16 bases lay between the germline ends. Germline V CDR1 and CDR2: MNHEY, SVGAGI.

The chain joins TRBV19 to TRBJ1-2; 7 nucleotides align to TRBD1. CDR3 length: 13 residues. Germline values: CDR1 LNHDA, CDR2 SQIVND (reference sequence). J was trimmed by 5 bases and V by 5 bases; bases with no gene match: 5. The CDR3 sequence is CASSDRDSYGYTF. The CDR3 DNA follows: TGTGCCAGTAGTGACCGGGACAGTTATGGCTACACCTTC. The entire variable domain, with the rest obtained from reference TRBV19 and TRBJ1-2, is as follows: DGGITQSPKYLFRKEGQNVTLSCEQNLNHDAMYWYRQDPGQGLRLIYYSQIVNDFQKGDIAEGYSVSREKKESFPLTVTSAQKNPTAFYLCASSDRDSYGYTFGSGTRLTVV.

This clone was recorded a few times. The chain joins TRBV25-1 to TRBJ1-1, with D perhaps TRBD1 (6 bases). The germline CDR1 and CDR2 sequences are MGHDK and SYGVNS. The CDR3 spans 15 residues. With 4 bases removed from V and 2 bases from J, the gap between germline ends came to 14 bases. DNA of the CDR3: TGTGCCAGCAGTGGGACAGACGTGACCAACACTGAAGCTTTCTTT. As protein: CASSGTDVTNTEAFF.

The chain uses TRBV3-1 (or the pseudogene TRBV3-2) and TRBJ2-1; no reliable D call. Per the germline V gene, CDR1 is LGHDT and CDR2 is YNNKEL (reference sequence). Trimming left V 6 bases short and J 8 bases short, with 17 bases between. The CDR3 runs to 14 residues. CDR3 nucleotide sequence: TGTGCCAGCAGTCAACCTCTAGACGGGCATGAGCAGTTCTTC. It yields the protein CASSQPLDGHEQFF.

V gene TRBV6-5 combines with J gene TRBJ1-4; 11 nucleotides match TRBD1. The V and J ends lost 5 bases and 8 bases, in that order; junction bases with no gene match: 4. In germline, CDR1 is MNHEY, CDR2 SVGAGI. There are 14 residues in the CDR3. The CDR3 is CASSRDRGGEKLFF. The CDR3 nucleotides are TGTGCCAGCAGTCGGGACAGGGGGGGCGAAAAACTGTTTTTT.

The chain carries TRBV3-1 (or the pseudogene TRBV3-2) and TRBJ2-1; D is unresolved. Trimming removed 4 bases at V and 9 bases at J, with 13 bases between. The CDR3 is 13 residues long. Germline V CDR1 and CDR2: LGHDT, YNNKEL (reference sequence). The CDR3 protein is CASSLTHGTEQFF. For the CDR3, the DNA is TGTGCCAGCAGCCTTACTCATGGAACTGAGCAGTTCTTC.

CDR3 loop: CASRGQGEGQYF. Written as DNA, the CDR3 is TGTGCCAGCAGGGGACAGGGGGAAGGGCAGTACTTC. V gene TRBV2 combines with J gene TRBJ2-7; 11 bases are shared with TRBD1. This CDR3 has 12 amino acids. J was trimmed by 9 bases and V by 6 bases; bases with no gene match: 4. Germline CDR1 reads SNHLY; CDR2 reads FYNNEI.